Here is one T cell receptor beta chain with its context. What it binds is unknown. These data belong to a study of response to subunit inactivated influenza vaccine. Study results and caveats: Authors suggested that a seasonal influenza vaccination recruits few new T cells each time.

TCRdb called the RT-PCR reads again in MiXCR, with one record for every CDR3 protein. The table records about 830,000 distinct CDR3 sequences, 18% of them present only once. Germline CDR1 and CDR2: KGHSH and LQKENI. The CDR3 consists of 14 residues. The ends lost 6 bases at V and 2 bases at J; junction bases unmatched: 6. The chain links TRBV18 to TRBJ2-5, with 7 bases fitting TRBD2. The sample consisted of PBMCs from blood, taken less than 6 days after vaccination. The receptor was derived from a man aged 50 to 59 who received an inactivated influenza vaccine. CDR3 sequence reads: CASSASGAQETQYF. DNA of the CDR3: TGTGCCAGCTCTGCCAGCGGGGCTCAAGAGACCCAGTACTTC.